The 26 T cell receptor beta chains listed next were all sequenced from one sample in a study of cytomegalovirus exposure and HLA in healthy donors. PCR involved 60 Vbeta and 13 Jbeta primers. Sequencing was performed with immunoSEQ multiplex PCR; in TCRdb, only in-frame clones are kept and a portion is missing. Seen here are tens of thousands of clones, roughly 79% observed once, and the top ten hold 1.9%. The sequencing input was PBMCs. These receptors were taken from a young woman in good health and CMV-seronegative.

In its sample, this clone was seen once. V usage is TRBV6-1 and J usage is TRBJ1-1, with TRBD1 as a possible D gene (5 bases). V lost 6 bases and J 4 bases, leaving 6 bases between the germline ends. In germline, CDR1 is MNHNS, CDR2 SASEGT. The CDR3 loop spans 11 amino acids. The CDR3 region has the DNA TGTGCCAGCAGAGGGGCCACTGAAGCTTTCTTT. Protein product: CASRGATEAFF.

The gene calls are TRBV28 and TRBJ2-7; tentative D call: TRBD1 (6 bases). The CDR3 has 12 residues. Trimming removed 5 bases at V and 3 bases at J, with 8 bases between. The germline gives CDR1 MDHEN, CDR2 SYDVKM. The CDR3 coding sequence is TGTGCCAGCAGTCCGGACAGCTACGAGCAGTACTTC. Its protein product is CASSPDSYEQYF.

The chain is built from TRBV18 and TRBJ1-1; 10 bases line up with TRBD1. V was pared by 6 bases and J by 1 base, with 5 bases of the junction left unmatched. The CDR3 contains 15 residues. Germline values: CDR1 KGHSH, CDR2 LQKENI. The CDR3: CASSGTGAENTEAFF. For the CDR3, the DNA is TGTGCCAGCTCTGGGACAGGGGCCGAGAACACTGAAGCTTTCTTT.

The genes are TRBV4-1 and TRBJ1-5, with D possibly matching TRBD1 (5 bases). V lost 3 bases, J lost 0 bases, and 9 bases lay in between. Germline CDR1 is MGHRA and CDR2 is YSYEKL. CDR3 length equals 15 residues. The CDR3 sequence is CASSQGLHSNQPQHF. The DNA of the CDR3 is TGCGCCAGCAGCCAGGGACTGCATAGCAATCAGCCCCAGCATTTT.

This clone was seen more than once but under ten times. The V gene is TRBV6-5, the J gene TRBJ2-3; D possibly corresponds to TRBD2 (5 bases). The CDR3 has 14 residues. V lost 8 bases and J lost 2, with 14 bases in between. Germline CDR1 MNHEY, CDR2 SVGAGI. CDR3 in DNA: TGTGCCAGCGGTAGGACTTACCCCACAGATACGCAGTATTTT. Protein: CASGRTYPTDTQYF.

The chain couples TRBV9 to TRBJ2-3; no firm D call. V lost 4 bases, J lost 4 bases, and 7 bases lay in between. The CDR3 runs to 12 residues. Germline CDR1 SGDLS, CDR2 YYNGEE. The CDR3 protein is CASSSPADTQYF. In DNA, the CDR3 is TGTGCCAGCAGCTCCCCCGCAGATACGCAGTATTTT. Filled out from reference TRBV9 and TRBJ2-3, the complete variable domain reads DSGVTQTPKHLITATGQRVTLRCSPRSGDLSVYWYQQSLDQGLQFLIQYYNGEERAKGNILERFSAQQFPDLHSELNLSSLELGDSALYFCASSSPADTQYFGPGTRLTVL.

The chain recombines TRBV2 with TRBJ2-7; 9 bases align to TRBD1. Germline V gene lookup returns CDR1 SNHLY and CDR2 FYNNEI. After removal of 1 base from V and 5 bases from J, the junction contained 3 bases not matched to a gene. CDR3 length equals 14 residues. The CDR3 region is CASSEGDRVHEQYF. The CDR3 DNA follows: TGTGCCAGCAGTGAAGGGGACAGGGTGCACGAGCAGTACTTC.

In this sample, this clone turned up once. V and J are TRBV11-1 and TRBJ2-2; D possibly corresponds to TRBD1 (6 bases). The CDR3 consists of 14 residues. V lost 3 bases, J lost 10 bases, and 15 bases lay in between. Germline CDR1 reads SGHAT; CDR2 reads FQDESV (reference sequence). The CDR3 DNA follows: TGTGCCAGCAGCTTGGGGGACACCCAAGTGGAGCTGTTTTTT. The encoded protein is CASSLGDTQVELFF.

V is TRBV30 and J is TRBJ1-5; TRBD1 aligns across 9 bases. Per the germline V gene, CDR1 is GTSNPN and CDR2 is SVGIG (reference sequence). The CDR3 is 16 residues long. Germline trimming cut 4 bases from V and 5 bases from J; bases unmatched to any gene: 12. The CDR3 nucleotides read TGTGCCTGGACGATGGGAGGGACAGGGCAATATCAGCCCCAGCATTTT. Translation: CAWTMGGTGQYQPQHF.

CDR3 amino acids: CASSLPMTSGGNEQFF. The CDR3 DNA sequence: TGCGCCAGCAGCTTACCGATGACTAGCGGGGGCAATGAGCAGTTCTTC. J is TRBJ2-1 and V is TRBV5-1; 12 nucleotides align to TRBD2. The ends lost 2 bases at V and 6 bases at J; junction bases unmatched: 6. This CDR3 contains 16 residues. Looked up from germline, CDR1 is SGHRS and CDR2 is YFSETQ.

V is TRBV7-9 and J is TRBJ1-1; TRBD1 matches at 9 bases. The germline gives CDR1 SEHNR, CDR2 FQNEAQ (reference sequence). V shed 5 bases and J 3 bases; nucleotides not matched to a gene: 1. The CDR3 loop spans 13 amino acids. In DNA, the CDR3 is TGTGCCAGCAGCCGGACAGGGGACACTGAAGCTTTCTTT. Residues: CASSRTGDTEAFF.

This rearrangement joins TRBV7-9 to TRBJ2-7; 7 nucleotides match TRBD2. Trimming cost V 2 bases and J 3 bases; bases outside gene matches: 4. This CDR3 is 14 amino acids long. The germline CDR1 and CDR2 sequences are SEHNR and FQNEAQ (reference sequence). CDR3 sequence reads: CASSLLPSGYEQYF. For the CDR3, the DNA is TGTGCCAGCAGCTTACTTCCTAGCGGCTACGAGCAGTACTTC. Supplemented by reference TRBV7-9 and TRBJ2-7, the full variable domain reads DTGVSQNPRHKITKRGQNVTFRCDPISEHNRLYWYRQTLGQGPEFLTYFQNEAQLEKSRLLSDRFSAERPKGSFSTLEIQRTEQGDSAMYLCASSLLPSGYEQYFGPGTRLTVT.

The V call is TRBV5-1, the J call TRBJ2-7; D might be TRBD2 (5 bases). Trimming pared 6 bases from V and 3 bases from J, leaving 16 bases between. CDR1 is SGHRS, CDR2 YFSETQ, per germline. The CDR3 sequence is 14 residues long. The chain's CDR3 is CASTLGVGLYEQYF. In DNA, the CDR3 is TGCGCCAGCACCCTGGGAGTAGGGCTCTACGAGCAGTACTTC.

A word on this clone: The sample has other DNA sequences that encode this CDR3 too. The chain uses TRBV5-4 and TRBJ2-2; a possible D gene is TRBD2 (6 bases). Looked up from germline, CDR1 is SGHNT and CDR2 is YYREEE (reference sequence). The CDR3 length is 15 residues. The V end lost 1 base, the J end lost 6 bases, and 13 bases lay between the germline ends. CDR3 residues: CASSLSSTRAGELFF. The CDR3 bases are TGTGCCAGCAGCTTGTCCTCGACTAGAGCCGGGGAGCTGTTTTTT.

This clone is a singleton in its sample. The V gene is TRBV7-2, the J gene TRBJ1-5, with D perhaps matching TRBD1 (6 bases). Trimming took off 6 bases at V and 1 base at J, with 13 bases between the two ends. This CDR3 spans 15 amino acids. Per the germline V gene, CDR1 is SGHTA and CDR2 is FQGNSA. CDR3 coding DNA: TGTGCCAGCAGTCGCGGGGGCGCCAGCAATCAGCCCCAGCATTTT. This encodes CASSRGGASNQPQHF. Full variable domain (outside the CDR3, taken from reference TRBV7-2 and TRBJ1-5): GAGVSQSPSNKVTEKGKDVELRCDPISGHTALYWYRQSLGQGLEFLIYFQGNSAPDKSGLPSDRFSAERTGGSVSTLTIQRTQQEDSAVYLCASSRGGASNQPQHFGDGTRLSIL.

The rearrangement links TRBV2 to TRBJ2-1, with TRBD1 matching over 7 bases. The CDR3 covers 14 residues. Germline V CDR1 and CDR2: SNHLY, FYNNEI. The ends lost 6 bases at V and 4 bases at J; junction bases unmatched: 6. The CDR3 sequence is CASSRQGTYNEQFF. The CDR3 DNA follows: TGTGCCAGCAGCAGACAGGGAACTTACAATGAGCAGTTCTTC.

The chain uses TRBV28 and TRBJ1-1, with TRBD1 matching over 9 bases. The ends lost 5 bases at V and 8 bases at J; junction bases unmatched: 12. The CDR3 runs 15 residues. Germline CDR1 and CDR2: MDHEN and SYDVKM. CDR3 nucleotides: TGTGCCAGCAGTCGATCCGGGACAGGGCTCGGAGAAGCTTTCTTT. It encodes CASSRSGTGLGEAFF.

The gene calls are TRBV18 and TRBJ1-2, with a tentative D call TRBD1 (6 bases). CDR3 length equals 14 residues. Germline CDR1 is KGHSH and CDR2 is LQKENI. Trimming pared 3 bases from V and 6 bases from J, leaving 14 bases between. This chain's CDR3 is CASSPDSGGDGYTF. CDR3 coding DNA: TGTGCCAGCTCACCGGACAGTGGGGGGGATGGCTACACCTTC.

This clone was seen more than once but under ten times. CDR3 loop: CASRGLGVYEQYF. The CDR3 coding sequence is TGTGCCAGCAGGGGCCTAGGGGTCTACGAGCAGTACTTC. This chain connects TRBV27 to TRBJ2-5; tentatively, D is TRBD1 (5 bases). The tail of the sequence fits TRBJ2-7 better, so the J call may be wrong. CDR3 length equals 13 residues. Looked up from germline, CDR1 is MNHEY and CDR2 is SMNVEV (reference sequence).

V is TRBV19 and J is TRBJ1-5, with 8 bases aligning to TRBD1. With 6 bases clipped from V and 7 bases from J, the junction kept 17 bases outside the gene matches. CDR3 length: 17 amino acids. Germline values: CDR1 LNHDA, CDR2 SQIVND (reference sequence). CDR3 nucleotide sequence: TGTGCCAGTAGCCGGGGACAGGCTCGAGCCGCGGGCCAGCCCCAGCATTTT. Translating it yields CASSRGQARAAGQPQHF.

This chain uses TRBV7-2 with TRBJ2-1; D may be TRBD1 (5 bases). Germline lookup yields CDR1 SGHTA and CDR2 FQGNSA. Deletions cut 5 bases from V and 5 bases from J, with 10 bases between. This CDR3 comprises 13 residues. The CDR3 bases are TGTGCCAGCAGCCAAGGGGTGGACAATGAGCAGTTCTTC. Protein product: CASSQGVDNEQFF.

The chain combines TRBV28 with TRBJ1-5; TRBD1 matches 8 bases. Unmatched junction bases numbered 4, after V lost 6 bases and J lost 3 bases. The CDR3 is 14 residues long. Per germline, CDR1 MDHEN and CDR2 SYDVKM. This CDR3 reads CASRSDRVNQPQHF. CDR3 sequence (DNA): TGTGCCAGCAGGTCGGACAGGGTCAATCAGCCCCAGCATTTT. Variable domain in full (rest from reference TRBV28 and TRBJ1-5): DVKVTQSSRYLVKRTGEKVFLECVQDMDHENMFWYRQDPGLGLRLIYFSYDVKMKEKGDIPEGYSVSREKKERFSLILESASTNQTSMYLCASRSDRVNQPQHFGDGTRLSIL.

The chain joins TRBV5-4 to TRBJ2-1, with 7 bases that match TRBD2. The CDR3 runs to 15 residues. Losses at the gene ends were 4 bases for V and 6 bases for J; bases not matched to a gene: 10. In germline, CDR1 is SGHNT, CDR2 YYREEE (reference sequence). The CDR3 reads CASSPPGLMINEQFF. The CDR3 DNA sequence: TGTGCCAGCAGCCCCCCGGGACTAATGATCAATGAGCAGTTCTTC.

The J gene is TRBJ2-2, the V gene TRBV19; a weak D match, TRBD2 (6 bases). V was cut by 3 bases and J by 0 bases, with 11 bases left in between. Germline V gene lookup returns CDR1 LNHDA and CDR2 SQIVND (reference sequence). This CDR3 spans 16 amino acids. Here the CDR3 DNA reads TGTGCCAGTAGTATTCGCCGGAGGGCGAACACCGGGGAGCTGTTTTTT. It is translated as CASSIRRRANTGELFF.

The rearrangement joins TRBV6-4 to TRBJ1-1; no clear D gene. The V gene lost 4 bases and the J gene lost 0 bases, with 6 bases spanning the gap. This CDR3 contains 13 residues. The germline V gene encodes CDR1 MRHNA and CDR2 SNTAGT. The CDR3 DNA reads as TGTGCCAGCAGTGCTACCATGAACACTGAAGCTTTCTTT. This gives the protein CASSATMNTEAFF.

In this sample, this clone turned up a few times. The chain combines TRBV6-6 with TRBJ1-1; possibly TRBD1 for D (5 bases). CDR1 is MNHNY, CDR2 SVGAGI, per germline (reference sequence). Trimming removed 3 bases at V and 2 bases at J, with 10 bases between. CDR3 size: 14 residues. The CDR3 loop is CASSYQGANTEAFF. CDR3 nucleotides: TGTGCCAGCAGTTATCAGGGTGCTAACACTGAAGCTTTCTTT.